This paragraph reports one T cell receptor beta chain. The data originate from a study of technical replicates of blood from a few donors. Assay used: immunoSEQ multiplex PCR; TCRdb lists only in-frame clones, some missing. This table has 50,000 to 70,000 clones, roughly 90% appearing once. Trimming removed 0 bases from V and 3 bases from J; junction bases left unmatched: 6. This CDR3 comprises 15 residues. The germline V gene has CDR1 SGHDT and CDR2 YYEEEE. The receptor was derived from a human donor in good health. Some clones in this sample may be carry-over from other donors' samples. The gene calls are TRBV5-6 and TRBJ2-7, with 7 bases identical to TRBD2. Sequenced: PBMCs. The CDR3 reads CASSLGPGTNYEQYF. CDR3 sequence (DNA): TGTGCCAGCAGCTTGGGTCCAGGGACTAACTACGAGCAGTACTTC.